These T cell receptor beta chains were read from a single sample in a study of cytomegalovirus exposure and HLA in healthy donors. TCRdb keeps only in-frame clones here, not all; method: immunoSEQ multiplex PCR. Counted here are 150,000 to 200,000 clones, approximately 84% occurring once; the ten biggest clones make up roughly 6.5%. Sequencing input: PBMCs. The origin of the receptors is a man aged 18 to 30 in good health and CMV-seropositive. Each CDR3 is given with its conserved first and last residue. The D gene is left open where the match is weak. For some rows the clone size is stated as once, few or many, or as a class when expanded; others skip it.

>TRBJ2-3|17|TRBD2|NA|TRBV4-3
CASSQDLAGEGADTQYF
TGCGCCAGCAGCCAAGACCTAGCGGGAGAGGGGGCAGATACGCAGTATTTT
>TRBJ2-5|14|NA|once|TRBV4-3
CASSPAGTGETQYF
TGCGCCAGCAGCCCTGCGGGCACTGGGGAGACCCAGTACTTC
>TRBJ2-2|16|TRBD2|NA|TRBV28
CASALVPLAGGATLFF
TGTGCCAGCGCTTTGGTCCCTCTAGCGGGAGGGGCGACGCTGTTTTTT
>TRBJ2-5|13|NA|NA|TRBV28
CASSTDSQETQYF
TGTGCCAGCAGTACGGACAGCCAAGAGACCCAGTACTTC
>TRBJ2-3|8|NA|few|TRBV6-4
CAPGTQYF
TGTGCTCCAGGTACGCAGTATTTT
>TRBJ2-5|15|NA|NA|TRBV5-1
CASSFFGGYQETQYF
TGCGCCAGCAGTTTTTTTGGCGGGTACCAAGAGACCCAGTACTTC
>TRBJ2-3|14|NA|NA|TRBV6-4
CASSDSSPSDTQYF
TGTGCCAGCAGTGACTCGAGCCCCTCAGATACGCAGTATTTT
>TRBJ1-1|16|NA|NA|TRBV2
CASSEQRGGWYTEAFF
TGTGCCAGCAGTGAACAAAGGGGAGGGTGGTACACTGAAGCTTTCTTT
>TRBJ2-5|14|TRBD2|NA|TRBV27
CASSSWTRRETQYF
TGTGCCAGCAGTTCATGGACTAGACGGGAGACCCAGTACTTC
>TRBJ2-1|12|NA|NA|TRBV7-2
CASSIGRSHEFF
TGTGCCAGCAGCATAGGACGTAGCCATGAGTTCTTC
>TRBJ2-1|19|NA|NA|TRBV27
CASSLLLDARGIVWNEQFF
TGTGCCAGCAGTTTATTGTTGGATGCTCGCGGGATCGTATGGAATGAGCAGTTCTTC
>TRBJ1-1|12|NA|NA|TRBV27
CASSSTVGGAFF
TGTGCCAGCAGTTCGACAGTGGGTGGAGCTTTCTTT
>TRBJ2-3|15|TRBD2|once|TRBV6-1
CASKGLGWGTDTQYF
TGTGCCAGCAAAGGACTAGGTTGGGGCACAGATACGCAGTATTTT
>TRBJ2-3|16|TRBD2|NA|TRBV4-2
CASSQGAGGERYTQYF
TGTGCCAGCAGCCAAGGAGCGGGGGGGGAGCGATATACGCAGTATTTT
>TRBJ2-7|16|TRBD2|few|TRBV2
CASRAGTSGRSYEQYF
TGTGCCAGCAGAGCCGGGACTAGCGGGAGGTCCTACGAGCAGTACTTC
>TRBJ2-1|15|NA|few|TRBV5-1
CASSLGPGSYNEQFF
TGCGCCAGCAGCTTGGGCCCAGGCTCCTACAATGAGCAGTTCTTC
>TRBJ1-1|13|NA|NA|TRBV6-6
CASSYSPRAEAFF
TGTGCCAGCAGTTACTCCCCCAGGGCTGAAGCTTTCTTT
>TRBJ2-7|13|NA|many|TRBV27
CASSYFLATEQYF
TGTGCCAGCAGTTACTTCCTAGCGACCGAGCAGTACTTC
>TRBJ2-1|14|TRBD1|NA|TRBV6-1
CASSPGQGGNEQFF
TGTGCCAGCAGTCCTGGACAGGGGGGGAATGAGCAGTTCTTC
>TRBJ1-1|15|TRBD1|NA|TRBV9
CASSVGQGAKTEAFF
TGTGCCAGCAGCGTGGGGCAGGGGGCGAAAACTGAAGCTTTCTTT
>TRBJ1-1|15|TRBD1|once|TRBV5-1
CASSPRGQRNTEAFF
TGCGCCAGCTCACCGCGGGGACAGAGAAACACTGAAGCTTTCTTT
>TRBJ2-7|15|NA|NA|TRBV27
CASSLSYRATYEQYF
TGTGCCAGCAGTTTATCGTACAGGGCAACCTACGAGCAGTACTTC
>TRBJ1-1|15|NA|NA|TRBV19
CATLPPGHLNTEAFF
TGTGCCACCCTTCCCCCGGGACACCTGAACACTGAAGCTTTCTTT
>TRBJ1-5|15|TRBD1|NA|TRBV15
CATRSGGGAGQPQHF
TGTGCCACCAGGTCGGGAGGGGGCGCGGGTCAGCCCCAGCATTTT
>TRBJ2-7|13|TRBD1|NA|TRBV19
CASSPGQGIQQYF
TGTGCCAGTAGCCCGGGACAGGGAATCCAGCAGTACTTC
>TRBJ2-3|13|NA|NA|TRBV15
CATSRERGDTQYF
TGTGCCACCAGTAGAGAAAGAGGGGATACGCAGTATTTT
>TRBJ2-1|16|TRBD2|once|TRBV15
CATSRGTSGSRNEQFF
TGTGCCACCAGCAGAGGGACTAGCGGGAGCAGGAATGAGCAGTTCTTC
>TRBJ2-5|15|TRBD1|NA|TRBV11-2
CASSLVRGPQETQYF
TGTGCCAGCAGCTTAGTGAGGGGGCCACAAGAGACCCAGTACTTC
>TRBJ2-2|16|TRBD2|once|TRBV19
CASSIRSGSGTGELFF
TGTGCCAGTAGTATTCGGAGCGGGAGCGGCACCGGGGAGCTGTTTTTT
>TRBJ2-3|14|NA|NA|TRBV6-5
CASSYSWGADTQYF
TGTGCCAGCAGTTACTCGTGGGGGGCAGATACGCAGTATTTT
>TRBJ2-1|14|NA|NA|TRBV5-1
CASSLTPGNNEQFF
TGCGCCAGCAGCTTGACCCCGGGAAACAATGAGCAGTTCTTC
>TRBJ2-7|16|NA|NA|TRBV28
CASSSTLTGSPYEQYF
TGTGCCAGCAGCTCTACTCTGACAGGTAGTCCGTACGAGCAGTACTTC
>TRBJ2-3|16|TRBD1|NA|TRBV9
CASSPGDRLSTDTQYF
TGTGCCAGCAGCCCGGGGGACAGGCTTAGCACAGATACGCAGTATTTT
>TRBJ2-1|13|NA|NA|TRBV7-9
CASSQRGREEQFF
TGTGCCAGCAGCCAGAGGGGGCGGGAAGAGCAGTTCTTC
>TRBJ2-3|17|NA|NA|TRBV9
CASSVARGSVITDTQYF
TGTGCCAGCAGCGTAGCTCGGGGTAGCGTAATTACAGATACGCAGTATTTT
>TRBJ1-1|16|NA|once|TRBV27
CASRLGGGFANTEAFF
TGTGCCAGCCGTCTGGGGGGTGGGTTCGCGAACACTGAAGCTTTCTTT
>TRBJ2-5|14|NA|NA|TRBV7-9
CASSLAGDREVQYF
TGTGCCAGCAGCTTAGCAGGCGACAGGGAGGTCCAGTACTTC
>TRBJ1-5|14|TRBD1|NA|TRBV18
CASSEGARDQPQHF
TGTGCCAGCAGCGAGGGGGCAAGGGATCAGCCCCAGCATTTT
>TRBJ2-1|13|NA|NA|TRBV29-1
CSSGYAADNEQFF
TGCAGCTCTGGGTACGCGGCCGACAATGAGCAGTTCTTC
>TRBJ2-7|11|NA|few|TRBV30
CAWSVLYEQYF
TGTGCCTGGAGTGTACTCTACGAGCAGTACTTC
>TRBJ1-2|14|NA|NA|TRBV4-2
CASSQTRQGGVYTF
TGTGCCAGCAGCCAGACCCGTCAGGGTGGGGTCTACACCTTC
>TRBJ1-5|14|NA|NA|TRBV27
CASSPGRLGQPQHF
TGTGCCAGCAGTCCGGGGAGGCTGGGTCAGCCCCAGCATTTT
>TRBJ1-2|15|TRBD1|NA|TRBV5-8
CASRVSDRAPGGYTF
TGTGCCAGCCGAGTTTCGGACAGGGCCCCGGGTGGCTACACCTTC
>TRBJ2-2|17|TRBD2|NA|TRBV9
CASSVGSGRLNTGELFF
TGTGCCAGCAGCGTAGGGAGCGGGAGGCTTAACACCGGGGAGCTGTTTTTT
>TRBJ1-5|15|NA|NA|TRBV30
CAWTLGDTGNQPQHF
TGTGCCTGGACATTGGGGGACACTGGGAATCAGCCCCAGCATTTT
>TRBJ2-1|14|TRBD2|NA|TRBV6-5
CASSYGTSGNEQFF
TGTGCCAGCAGTTACGGGACTAGCGGCAATGAGCAGTTCTTC
>TRBJ2-7|15|NA|NA|TRBV19
CASSIDLGGAYEQYF
TGTGCCAGTAGTATAGATTTGGGGGGAGCCTACGAGCAGTACTTC
>TRBJ2-5|12|NA|NA|TRBV29-1
CSVGHGQETQYF
TGCAGCGTTGGTCACGGGCAAGAGACCCAGTACTTC
>TRBJ1-5|16|TRBD1|NA|TRBV28
CASSKSRTGLNQPQHF
TGTGCCAGCAGCAAATCCCGGACAGGGCTGAATCAGCCCCAGCATTTT